These 25 T cell receptor beta chains were all obtained from the same sample, sequenced in a study of STAT5B mutations in CD4+ large granular lymphocyte leukemia. Assay used: immunoSEQ multiplex PCR; TCRdb lists only in-frame clones, some missing. This sample has roughly 40,000 clones, with roughly four fifths found just once. Input material: CD4+ T cells from blood buffy coats. The receptor set was obtained from a human donor in good health.

The chain recombines TRBV29-1 with TRBJ1-6; 9 bases line up with TRBD1. The length of the CDR3 is 13 residues. Germline loops: CDR1 SQVTM, CDR2 ANQGSEA. Trimming took 7 bases from V and 5 from J; bases not matched to a gene: 3. The CDR3 DNA is TGCAGCGCACGGACAGGGGATAATTCACCCCTCCACTTT. Translating gives CSARTGDNSPLHF.

The chain employs TRBV21-1 and TRBJ1-2. TRBV21-1 is labeled a pseudogene. The CDR3 is 14 amino acids. In DNA, the CDR3 is TGTGCCAGCAGCAAAGGGAACATAATAGAGGGCTACACCTTC. Translating it yields CASSKGNIIEGYTF.

The chain joins TRBV4-1 to TRBJ2-5; D remains ambiguous. Germline values: CDR1 MGHRA, CDR2 YSYEKL. V was pared by 5 bases and J by 0 bases, with 10 bases between. This CDR3 comprises 14 residues. CDR3 amino acids: CASSSLQYQETQYF. The CDR3 region has the DNA TGCGCCAGCAGCTCCCTACAGTACCAAGAGACCCAGTACTTC.

The chain links TRBV5-4 to TRBJ1-3; no clear D gene. V dropped 0 bases and J dropped 0 bases, with 10 bases sitting between them. Germline V CDR1 and CDR2: SGHNT, YYREEE (reference sequence). The CDR3 length is 16 residues. The CDR3 spells CASSLDPSSSGNTIYF. DNA for the CDR3: TGTGCCAGCAGCTTGGATCCGTCTAGCTCTGGAAACACCATATATTTT.

This clone was detected once. The chain joins TRBV4-3 to TRBJ1-1; D remains ambiguous. CDR3 length: 14 residues. V dropped 0 bases and J dropped 1 base, with 6 bases sitting between them. Germline V gene lookup returns CDR1 LGHNA and CDR2 YSLEER. The CDR3 DNA reads TGCGCCAGCAGCCAAGATTTTGAGAACACTGAAGCTTTCTTT. Residues: CASSQDFENTEAFF.

CDR3 bases: TGTGCCAGCAGCTTAGGGGGCGTGGCTAACACTGAAGCTTTCTTT. Its translation: CASSLGGVANTEAFF. The chain carries TRBV7-9 and TRBJ1-1, with a weak D call TRBD1 (5 bases). CDR3 size: 15 residues. V was clipped by 1 base and J by 2 bases, with 11 bases between them. In germline, CDR1 is SEHNR, CDR2 FQNEAQ (reference sequence).

The V and J genes are TRBV30 and TRBJ1-2; the D gene is possibly TRBD1 (6 bases). CDR1 GTSNPN and CDR2 SVGIG come from the germline V gene (reference sequence). CDR3 length equals 14 residues. V was shortened by 0 bases and J by 4 bases, with 12 bases between the two germline ends. CDR3 loop: CAWSVQRGGYGYTF. In DNA, the CDR3 is TGTGCCTGGAGTGTACAAAGGGGGGGCTATGGCTACACCTTC.

The rearrangement links TRBV4-3 to TRBJ2-7; 7 positions match TRBD1. The CDR3 is 15 amino acids. The V segment lost 4 bases and the J segment 5 bases; nucleotides outside the gene matches: 11. The V gene's germline CDR1 is LGHNA and CDR2 YSLEER. The CDR3 DNA reads as TGCGCCAGCAGCCTGCTCCCACAGGGGACCAACGAGCAGTACTTC. Its protein is CASSLLPQGTNEQYF.

This chain uses TRBV5-1 with TRBJ2-2, with unresolved D. This CDR3 has 14 amino acids. CDR1 is SGHRS, CDR2 YFSETQ, per germline. V was cut by 6 bases and J by 3 bases, with 12 bases left in between. CDR3 in amino acids: CASMVTPDTGELFF. The CDR3 DNA reads TGCGCCAGCATGGTAACTCCTGACACCGGGGAGCTGTTTTTT.

This clone was observed a handful of times. The chain employs TRBV19 and TRBJ2-7; D possibly corresponds to TRBD2 (6 bases). V was cut by 6 bases and J by 0 bases, with 9 bases left in between. The CDR3 is made up of 13 amino acids. Germline V CDR1 and CDR2: LNHDA, SQIVND (reference sequence). The CDR3 spells CASRGGLSYEQYF. CDR3 coding DNA: TGTGCCAGTAGGGGGGGACTCTCCTACGAGCAGTACTTC. Drawing the rest from reference TRBV19 and TRBJ2-7, the complete variable domain is DGGITQSPKYLFRKEGQNVTLSCEQNLNHDAMYWYRQDPGQGLRLIYYSQIVNDFQKGDIAEGYSVSREKKESFPLTVTSAQKNPTAFYLCASRGGLSYEQYFGPGTRLTVT.

The chain uses TRBV10-2 and TRBJ1-5; D gene unclear. This CDR3 region has 15 residues. The germline V gene encodes CDR1 WSHSY and CDR2 SAAADI. Trimming left V 0 bases short and J 6 bases short, with 12 bases between. The CDR3 bases are TGCGCCAGCAGTGAGTCGGAAGGGAGGGCTCAGCCCCAGCATTTT. Translated: CASSESEGRAQPQHF.

V usage is TRBV2 and J usage is TRBJ1-4, with 8 bases aligning to TRBD1. V lost 7 bases to trimming and J lost 7 bases; unmatched junction nucleotides: 8. The CDR3 has 14 amino acids. The V gene's germline CDR1 is SNHLY and CDR2 FYNNEI. CDR3 DNA: TGTGCCAGCAACTTCCAGGGGGCAGGTGAAAAACTGTTTTTT. Protein: CASNFQGAGEKLFF.

J is TRBJ2-7 and V is TRBV6-5, with 7 bases that match TRBD1. The germline V gene encodes CDR1 MNHEY and CDR2 SVGAGI. The CDR3 totals 14 residues. V was clipped by 5 bases and J by 4 bases; unmatched bases: 8. The CDR3 DNA sequence: TGTGCCAGCAGTCAATGGGACAGAACTTACGAGCAGTACTTC. Encoded protein: CASSQWDRTYEQYF.

The rearrangement joins TRBV11-2 to TRBJ1-6; D unresolved. The V gene lost 3 bases and the J gene lost 11 bases, with 8 bases spanning the gap. The CDR3 consists of 12 residues. CDR1 SGHAT and CDR2 FQNNGV come from the germline V gene. The CDR3 nucleotides read TGTGCCAGCAGCTTCCCCGGGACACCCCTCCACTTT. Its translation is CASSFPGTPLHF. The whole variable domain, remainder taken from reference TRBV11-2 and TRBJ1-6, is EAGVAQSPRYKIIEKRQSVAFWCNPISGHATLYWYQQILGQGPKLLIQFQNNGVVDDSQLPKDRFSAERLKGVDSTLKIQPAKLEDSAVYLCASSFPGTPLHFGNGTRLTVT.

CDR3 loop: CASSLDGNYGYTF. CDR3 DNA: TGCGCCAGCAGCTTGGACGGTAACTATGGCTACACCTTC. The chain recombines TRBV5-1 with TRBJ1-2; D is uncertain. Germline V CDR1 and CDR2: SGHRS, YFSETQ. V was shortened by 0 bases and J by 1 base, with 4 bases between the two germline ends. This CDR3 is 13 amino acids long.

This chain connects TRBV6-5 to TRBJ1-2, with unresolved D. From germline, CDR1 is MNHEY and CDR2 SVGAGI. The germline V and J ends were trimmed by 6 bases and 6 bases, with 11 bases remaining between them. This CDR3 contains 12 residues. The CDR3: CASSPTGNGYTF. The CDR3, as DNA: TGTGCCAGCAGCCCTACGGGGAATGGCTACACCTTC.

This clone appeared a single time. The chain links TRBV7-2 to TRBJ1-1, with 7 bases lining up with TRBD1. Germline V gives CDR1 SGHTA, CDR2 FQGNSA. V dropped 1 base and J dropped 0; count of bases not matched to a gene: 2. The CDR3 loop spans 15 amino acids. The CDR3 DNA is TGTGCCAGCAGCTTAGGGGGACAGATGAACACTGAAGCTTTCTTT. Residues: CASSLGGQMNTEAFF.

In this sample, this clone turned up once. V gene TRBV7-8 combines with J gene TRBJ2-5; 9 bases fit TRBD1. Per the germline V gene, CDR1 is SGHVS and CDR2 is FQNEAQ. The V gene end was trimmed by 10 bases and the J gene end by 1 base; junction bases not matched to a gene: 1. The CDR3 is made up of 12 amino acids. CDR3: CATGQGQETQYF. In DNA form, the CDR3 reads TGTGCCACGGGACAGGGCCAAGAGACCCAGTACTTC.

The chain employs TRBV5-1 and TRBJ2-3, with D uncertain. In germline, CDR1 is SGHRS, CDR2 YFSETQ. V shed 0 bases and J shed 5 bases, with 13 bases lying between them. The CDR3 has 15 residues. The CDR3 here is CASSLGPMQGDTQYF. Written as DNA, the CDR3 is TGCGCCAGCAGCTTGGGACCGATGCAAGGAGATACGCAGTATTTT.

The chain combines TRBV7-8 with TRBJ1-5; maybe TRBD1 (5 bases). This CDR3 has 17 residues. CDR1 SGHVS and CDR2 FQNEAQ come from the germline V gene. The V end lost 3 bases, the J end lost 2 bases, and 17 bases lay between the germline ends. CDR3 residues: CASSLSGLSDGNQPQHF. For the CDR3, the DNA is TGTGCCAGCAGCTTGTCGGGACTATCGGACGGCAATCAGCCCCAGCATTTT.

V usage is TRBV7-9 and J usage is TRBJ2-4; either TRBD1 or TRBD2 may supply D (5 bases each). CDR3 length equals 18 residues. Trimming stripped 5 bases from V and 0 bases from J, with 20 bases between. CDR1 is SEHNR, CDR2 FQNEAQ, per germline (reference sequence). DNA of the CDR3: TGTGCCAGCAGCCAGGCGGTGGGGGACCCGATAGCCAAAAACATTCAGTACTTC. Its protein is CASSQAVGDPIAKNIQYF.

V gene TRBV27 combines with J gene TRBJ2-1; TRBD2 matches at 13 bases. The junction had 7 bases not matched to a gene; V was cut back by 6 bases and J by 2 bases. Looked up from germline, CDR1 is MNHEY and CDR2 is SMNVEV (reference sequence). The CDR3 totals 17 residues. The CDR3: CASRPGGLAGAYNEQFF. CDR3 nucleotide sequence: TGTGCCAGCAGACCCGGAGGACTAGCGGGAGCCTACAATGAGCAGTTCTTC.

The V gene is TRBV7-3, the J gene TRBJ2-3; D gene uncertain. Germline V gene lookup returns CDR1 SGHTA and CDR2 FQGTGA. V shed 2 bases and J shed 11 bases, with 14 bases lying between them. The CDR3 contains 13 residues. DNA of the CDR3: TGTGCCAGCAGCTTAGAGGCCCAGGCCCGGCAGTATTTT. Protein product: CASSLEAQARQYF.

The CDR3 nucleotides read TGTGCCAGCAGCGTAGTAAGCGTTGGTGGCAATGAGCAGTTCTTC. This translates into CASSVVSVGGNEQFF. J is TRBJ2-1 and V is TRBV9; D not resolved. The germline V gene has CDR1 SGDLS and CDR2 YYNGEE. The CDR3 sequence is 15 residues long. Trimming cost V 0 bases and J 6 bases, with 13 bases left between them. The full variable domain, its missing parts supplied by reference TRBV9 and TRBJ2-1, is DSGVTQTPKHLITATGQRVTLRCSPRSGDLSVYWYQQSLDQGLQFLIQYYNGEERAKGNILERFSAQQFPDLHSELNLSSLELGDSALYFCASSVVSVGGNEQFFGPGTRLTVL.

The rearrangement uses TRBV6-6 and TRBJ2-5, with TRBD1 as a possible D gene (6 bases). Per germline, CDR1 MNHNY and CDR2 SVGAGI (reference sequence). With 2 bases removed from V and 2 bases from J, the gap between germline ends came to 9 bases. The CDR3 length is 14 residues. CDR3 bases: TGTGCCAGCAGTTACGGGGGCAGTCAAGAGACCCAGTACTTC. It translates to CASSYGGSQETQYF.